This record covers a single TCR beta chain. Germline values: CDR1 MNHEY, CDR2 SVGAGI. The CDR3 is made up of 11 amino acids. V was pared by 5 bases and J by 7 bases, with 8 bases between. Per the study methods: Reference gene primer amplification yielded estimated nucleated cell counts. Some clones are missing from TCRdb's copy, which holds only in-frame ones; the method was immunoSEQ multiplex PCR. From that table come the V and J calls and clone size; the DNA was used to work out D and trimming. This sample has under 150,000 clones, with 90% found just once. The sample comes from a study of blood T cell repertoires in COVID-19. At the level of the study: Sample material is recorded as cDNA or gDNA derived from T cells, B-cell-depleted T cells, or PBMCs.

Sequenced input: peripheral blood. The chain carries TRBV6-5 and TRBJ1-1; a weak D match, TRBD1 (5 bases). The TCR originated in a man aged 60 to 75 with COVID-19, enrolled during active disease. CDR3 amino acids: CASSRGYEAFF. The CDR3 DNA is TGTGCCAGCAGTAGGGGTTATGAAGCTTTCTTT.